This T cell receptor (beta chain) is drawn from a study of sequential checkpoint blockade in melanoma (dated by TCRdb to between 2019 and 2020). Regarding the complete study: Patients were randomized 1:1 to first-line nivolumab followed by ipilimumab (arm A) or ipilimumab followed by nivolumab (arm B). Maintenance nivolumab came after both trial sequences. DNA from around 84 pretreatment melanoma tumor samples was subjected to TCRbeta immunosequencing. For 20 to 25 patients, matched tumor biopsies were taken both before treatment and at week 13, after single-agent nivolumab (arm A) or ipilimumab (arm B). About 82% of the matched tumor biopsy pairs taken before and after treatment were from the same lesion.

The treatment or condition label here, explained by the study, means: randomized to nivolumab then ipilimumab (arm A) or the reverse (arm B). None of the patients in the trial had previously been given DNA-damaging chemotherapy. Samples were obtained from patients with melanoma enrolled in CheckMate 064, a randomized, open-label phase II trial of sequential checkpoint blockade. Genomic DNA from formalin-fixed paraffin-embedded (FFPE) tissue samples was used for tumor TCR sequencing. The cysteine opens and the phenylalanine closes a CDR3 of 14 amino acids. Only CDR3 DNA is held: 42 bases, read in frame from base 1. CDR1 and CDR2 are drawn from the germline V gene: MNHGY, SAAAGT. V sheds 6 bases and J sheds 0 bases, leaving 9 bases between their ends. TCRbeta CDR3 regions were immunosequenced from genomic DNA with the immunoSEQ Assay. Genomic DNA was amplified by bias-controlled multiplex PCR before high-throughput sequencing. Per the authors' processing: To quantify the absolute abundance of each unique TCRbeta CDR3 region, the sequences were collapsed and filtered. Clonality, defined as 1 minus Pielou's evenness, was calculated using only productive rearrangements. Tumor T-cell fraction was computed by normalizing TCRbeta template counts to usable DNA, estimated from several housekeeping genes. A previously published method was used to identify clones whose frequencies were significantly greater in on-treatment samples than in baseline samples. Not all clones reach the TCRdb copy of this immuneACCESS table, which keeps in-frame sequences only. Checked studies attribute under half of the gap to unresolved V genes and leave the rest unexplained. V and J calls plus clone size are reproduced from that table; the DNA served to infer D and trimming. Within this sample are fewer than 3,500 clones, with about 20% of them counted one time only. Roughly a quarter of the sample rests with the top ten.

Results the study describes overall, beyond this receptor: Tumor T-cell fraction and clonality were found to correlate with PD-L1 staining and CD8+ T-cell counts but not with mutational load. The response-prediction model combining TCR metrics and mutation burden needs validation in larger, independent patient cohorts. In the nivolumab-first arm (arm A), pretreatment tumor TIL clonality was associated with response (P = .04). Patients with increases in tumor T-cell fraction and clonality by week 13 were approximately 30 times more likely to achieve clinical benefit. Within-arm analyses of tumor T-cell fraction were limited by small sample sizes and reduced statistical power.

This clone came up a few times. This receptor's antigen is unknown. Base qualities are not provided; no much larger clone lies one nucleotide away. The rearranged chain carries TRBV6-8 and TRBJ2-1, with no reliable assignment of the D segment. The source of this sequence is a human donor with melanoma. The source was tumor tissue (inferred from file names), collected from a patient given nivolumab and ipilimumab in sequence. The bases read TGTGCCAGCAGAAGCCAGAGCTCCTACAATGAGCAGTTCTTC. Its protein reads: CASRSQSSYNEQFF.